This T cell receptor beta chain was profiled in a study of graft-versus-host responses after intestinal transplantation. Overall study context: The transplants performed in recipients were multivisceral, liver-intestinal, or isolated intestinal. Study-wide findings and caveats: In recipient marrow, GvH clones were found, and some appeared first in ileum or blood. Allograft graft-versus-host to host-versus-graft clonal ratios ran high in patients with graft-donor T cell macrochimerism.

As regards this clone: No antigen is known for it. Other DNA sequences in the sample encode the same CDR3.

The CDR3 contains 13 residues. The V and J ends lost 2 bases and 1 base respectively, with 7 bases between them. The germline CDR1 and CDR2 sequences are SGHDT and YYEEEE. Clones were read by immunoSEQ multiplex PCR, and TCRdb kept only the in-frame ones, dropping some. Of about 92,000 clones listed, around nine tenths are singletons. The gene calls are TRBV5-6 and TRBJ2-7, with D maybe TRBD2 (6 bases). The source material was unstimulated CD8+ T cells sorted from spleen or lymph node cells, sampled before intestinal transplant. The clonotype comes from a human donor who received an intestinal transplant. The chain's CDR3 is CASSFGSSYEQYF. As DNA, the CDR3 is TGTGCCAGCAGCTTCGGGAGTTCCTACGAGCAGTACTTC.